The clone carrying this T cell receptor (beta chain) was seen many times. Its antigen is unknown. The CDR3 has 18 amino acids. The V gene's germline CDR1 is SGHRS and CDR2 YFSETQ. V shed 4 bases, J shed 2 bases, and the junction held 11 bases outside the gene matches. Samples came from axillary lymph nodes draining the breast cancer. The source of the sample is a study of breast tumors, draining lymph nodes, adjacent tissues. Study-wide points: Tumor repertoires ranked between lymph nodes and nontumor tissue in diversity, with V and J gene preferences. Tumor and nontumor repertoires were significantly more similar in luminal-like than in basal-like breast cancer. That most tumor T cells come from lymph nodes remained unproven. Data fit most tumor T cells coming from lymph node, expanding in tumor.

Via MiXCR, TCRdb re-called the multiplex PCR reads, giving one row per CDR3 protein. Counted here are some 200,000 distinct CDR3 sequences, 31% occurring once; the ten biggest clones make up approximately 4.5%. Material for sequencing was axillary lymph node tissue. The chain has TRBV5-1 and TRBJ2-6; 8 bases are shared with TRBD1. The source of this sequence is a female donor with breast cancer. Some clones in this sample may be carry-over from other donors' samples. The CDR3 sequence is CASSPEGQGSAGANVLTF. CDR3 sequence (DNA): TGCGCCAGCAGCCCGGAAGGACAGGGTAGTGCTGGGGCCAACGTCCTGACTTTC. Full variable domain (remainder filled in from reference TRBV5-1 and TRBJ2-6): KAGVTQTPRYLIKTRGQQVTLSCSPISGHRSVSWYQQTPGQGLQFLFEYFSETQRNKGNFPGRFSGRQFSNSRSEMNVSTLELGDSALYLCASSPEGQGSAGANVLTFGAGSRLTVL.